The next 18 T cell receptor beta chains were all read from a single sample in a study of shared clonotypes between healthy human individuals (TCRdb year 2020). The library was made by the immunoSEQ multiplex PCR assay. TCRdb re-hosts the immuneACCESS table, in-frame sequences only. Its copies lack some clones; in the studies checked, an unresolved V gene accounts for under half of them, and the cause for the rest is not known. This sample comprises approximately 1.5 million clones, about 98.5% of them detected only once. The ten largest clonotypes hold 0.36% of the sample. Sample: naive CD4+ T cells sorted from blood. Reading the label with the study, this specimen's cell subset or site is: CD45RA+ positively selected. The receptor source for this set is a young man in good health.

For the CDR3, the DNA is TGTGCCAGCAGTCTCACAGGGGATCATCAGCCCCAGCATTTT. This codes for CASSLTGDHQPQHF. This chain uses TRBV6-5 with TRBJ1-5, with TRBD1 matching over 7 bases. V shed 5 bases and J 5 bases; nucleotides not matched to a gene: 6. This CDR3 has 14 residues. The V gene's germline CDR1 is MNHEY and CDR2 SVGAGI.

The J gene is TRBJ1-1, the V gene TRBV7-3; TRBD1 matches 8 bases. Germline V gene lookup returns CDR1 SGHTA and CDR2 FQGTGA. The CDR3 has 17 amino acids. The J segment lost 0 bases and the V segment lost 2 bases, leaving 8 bases of the junction unmatched. Here the CDR3 DNA reads TGTGCCAGCAGCTTAGGCAGGGGGCTTGCTGTGAACACTGAAGCTTTCTTT. This codes for CASSLGRGLAVNTEAFF.

The chain uses TRBV7-2 and TRBJ2-5, with 13 bases aligning to TRBD2. The junction had 15 bases not matched to a gene; V was cut back by 4 bases and J by 4 bases. Germline V CDR1 and CDR2: SGHTA, FQGNSA. The CDR3 loop spans 19 amino acids. DNA of the CDR3: TGTGCCAGCAGCTCCCTAACTAGCGGGAGGGAGGTAGGCTTAGAGACCCAGTACTTC. Protein sequence: CASSSLTSGREVGLETQYF.

This chain joins TRBV11-2 and TRBJ2-7; maybe TRBD2 (6 bases). The CDR3 is made up of 15 amino acids. V was clipped by 5 bases and J by 4 bases, with 18 bases between them. CDR1 is SGHAT and CDR2 is FQNNGV in the germline V gene. The CDR3, as DNA: TGTGCCAGCAGCGAACGGGACTTTCCCCTGTACGAGCAGTACTTC. It codes for CASSERDFPLYEQYF.

The chain combines TRBV23-1 with TRBJ1-1, with no clear D. TRBV23-1 is an open reading frame, and its role is uncertain. The CDR3 runs to 12 residues. V lost 4 bases and J lost 5, with 8 bases in between. The CDR3 here is CASSRMGTEAFF. The CDR3, as DNA: TGCGCCAGCAGTCGCATGGGGACTGAAGCTTTCTTT.

The rearrangement joins TRBV19 to TRBJ1-5; D is possibly TRBD1 (5 bases). V lost 6 bases, J lost 1 base, and 16 bases lay in between. The length of the CDR3 is 16 residues. Looked up from germline, CDR1 is LNHDA and CDR2 is SQIVND (reference sequence). CDR3 protein: CASSLHEGASNQPQHF. The DNA for the CDR3 is TGTGCCAGTAGCCTTCACGAAGGGGCAAGCAATCAGCCCCAGCATTTT.

The chain joins TRBV9 to TRBJ1-2; D perhaps matches TRBD1 (6 bases). The CDR3 spans 14 residues. With 4 bases removed from V and 5 bases from J, the gap between germline ends came to 15 bases. Per the germline V gene, CDR1 is SGDLS and CDR2 is YYNGEE. The CDR3 nucleotides read TGTGCCAGCAGCTGGAGGACAGACAGATATGGCTACACCTTC. This encodes CASSWRTDRYGYTF.

The chain links TRBV5-4 to TRBJ1-3, with TRBD1 matching 9 bases. Germline V gene lookup returns CDR1 SGHNT and CDR2 YYREEE (reference sequence). The trim removed 4 bases at V and 4 bases at J, leaving 12 bases unmatched. The CDR3 loop spans 17 amino acids. The DNA for the CDR3 is TGTGCCAGCAGCAAAGCTAATACAGGGGGCGCCGGAAACACCATATATTTT. Encoded protein: CASSKANTGGAGNTIYF. Combining the CDR3 with reference TRBV5-4 and TRBJ1-3 gives the whole variable domain ETGVTQSPTHLIKTRGQQVTLRCSSQSGHNTVSWYQQALGQGPQFIFQYYREEENGRGNFPPRFSGLQFPNYSSELNVNALELDDSALYLCASSKANTGGAGNTIYFGEGSWLTVV.

Concerning this clone itself: Germline is not matched at one junction end, which may reflect a read error. V usage is TRBV7-7 and J usage is TRBJ2-5; D uncertain. The germline V gene encodes CDR1 SSHAT and CDR2 FNYEAQ (reference sequence). The CDR3 has 13 residues. The CDR3 loop is CASSLAAYETQYF. For the CDR3, the DNA is TGTGCTAGCAGCTTAGCAGCGTACGAGACCCAGTACTTC. The full variable domain, with the rest looked up from reference TRBV7-7 and TRBJ2-5, is GAGVSQSPRYKVTKRGQDVTLRCDPISSHATLYWYQQALGQGPEFLTYFNYEAQPDKSGLPSDRFSAERPEGSISTLTIQRTEQRDSAMYRCASSLAAYETQYFGPGTRLLVL.

The gene calls are TRBV7-2 and TRBJ2-1; 14 nucleotides match TRBD2. V was pared by 5 bases and J by 4 bases, with 13 bases of the junction left unmatched. The germline V gene encodes CDR1 SGHTA and CDR2 FQGNSA. The CDR3 is made up of 19 amino acids. CDR3 nucleotides: TGTGCCAGCAGCCGCACCGGACTAGCGGGAGGCGGAGTTTACAATGAGCAGTTCTTC. Translation gives CASSRTGLAGGGVYNEQFF.

The chain uses TRBV6-1 and TRBJ2-3, with unresolved D. Germline V gives CDR1 MNHNS, CDR2 SASEGT. V was clipped by 6 bases and J by 4 bases, with 11 bases between them. The CDR3 covers 13 residues. This CDR3 reads CASRAYLPDTQYF. The CDR3 DNA sequence: TGTGCCAGCAGGGCCTATCTTCCAGATACGCAGTATTTT.

J is TRBJ1-1 and V is TRBV6-1; D may be TRBD1 (6 bases). This CDR3 is 13 amino acids long. With 6 bases removed from V and 6 bases from J, the gap between germline ends came to 14 bases. Germline CDR1 reads MNHNS; CDR2 reads SASEGT. CDR3 loop: CASSHTGTAEAFF. DNA for the CDR3: TGTGCCAGCAGCCACACAGGGACCGCTGAAGCTTTCTTT.

The chain employs TRBV6-1 and TRBJ2-1, with 12 bases aligning to TRBD2. Trimming took 4 bases from V and 10 from J; bases not matched to a gene: 8. Germline-derived CDR1 and CDR2 are MNHNS and SASEGT. CDR3 size: 15 residues. CDR3 sequence (DNA): TGTGCCAGCAGTGGACCAGGACTAGCGGGACCGGAGCAGTTCTTC. It translates to CASSGPGLAGPEQFF.

The rearrangement joins TRBV5-5 to TRBJ1-5, with D perhaps matching TRBD1 (5 bases). Germline CDR1 reads SGHKS; CDR2 reads YYEKEE (reference sequence). V was pared by 1 base and J by 2 bases, with 13 bases between. The CDR3 loop spans 16 amino acids. For the CDR3, the DNA is TGTGCCAGCAGCTTGAGGCAGGGACTGGGCAATCAGCCCCAGCATTTT. Its protein product is CASSLRQGLGNQPQHF.

The chain is built from TRBV19 and TRBJ2-2, with D unclear. The CDR3 sequence is 11 residues long. With 8 bases removed from V and 3 bases from J, the gap between germline ends came to 4 bases. CDR1 LNHDA and CDR2 SQIVND come from the germline V gene (reference sequence). This CDR3 reads CASSYTGELFF. Here the CDR3 DNA reads TGTGCCAGTTCGTACACCGGGGAGCTGTTTTTT.

The chain recombines TRBV5-1 with TRBJ1-1, with a possible D match to TRBD1 (5 bases). This CDR3 region has 15 residues. The germline V gene has CDR1 SGHRS and CDR2 YFSETQ. Trimming removed 5 bases from V and 0 bases from J, with 14 bases in between. The CDR3 DNA reads as TGCGCCAGCAGGTTTCAGGCGGACATGAACACTGAAGCTTTCTTT. It translates to CASRFQADMNTEAFF.

The chain links TRBV5-1 to TRBJ2-7, with TRBD2 identical over 9 bases. The CDR3 contains 14 residues. Germline V CDR1 and CDR2: SGHRS, YFSETQ. V lost 0 bases, J lost 5 bases, and 3 bases stayed unmatched. CDR3 in DNA: TGCGCCAGCAGCTTGGGTAGCGGGAGCAACGAGCAGTACTTC. It yields the protein CASSLGSGSNEQYF.

This chain joins TRBV27 and TRBJ2-7, with TRBD2 matching 11 bases. In germline, CDR1 is MNHEY, CDR2 SMNVEV (reference sequence). This CDR3 comprises 17 residues. V shed 3 bases and J 4 bases; nucleotides not matched to a gene: 11. CDR3 amino acids: CASSFLASGRTRYEQYF. CDR3 nucleotide sequence: TGTGCCAGCAGTTTTCTGGCTAGCGGGAGGACGCGGTACGAGCAGTACTTC.